What follows are 12 T cell receptor beta chains derived from one specimen sequenced in a study of blood T cell repertoires in COVID-19. Profiled with immunoSEQ multiplex PCR; TCRdb holds only in-frame clones, not every one. The table has some 110,000 clones, 75% to 90% seen once; the top ten hold 0.8% to 1%. Material: peripheral blood. The receptors come from a woman in her seventies with acute or convalescent COVID-19.

V usage is TRBV2 and J usage is TRBJ1-6; D is undetermined. The V end was cut by 4 bases, the J end by 7 bases, with 11 bases between. Germline CDR1 and CDR2: SNHLY and FYNNEI. There are 14 residues in the CDR3. CDR3 sequence (DNA): TGTGCCAGCAGTGGACGGGGAGGCAATTCACCCCTCCACTTT. It specifies CASSGRGGNSPLHF.

The CDR3 loop reads CASSNSHREAFF. DNA for the CDR3: TGTGCCAGCAGTAACTCTCACAGGGAAGCTTTCTTT. The V and J genes are TRBV3-1 (or the pseudogene TRBV3-2) and TRBJ1-1; maybe TRBD1 (5 bases). V was pared by 6 bases and J by 8 bases, with 13 bases between. The CDR3 is 12 residues long. Germline lookup yields CDR1 LGHDT and CDR2 YNNKEL (reference sequence).

V and J are TRBV18 and TRBJ1-2; weak D call: TRBD1 (5 bases). V lost 3 bases and J 3 bases, leaving 11 bases between the germline ends. The CDR3 has 14 amino acids. The germline V gene encodes CDR1 KGHSH and CDR2 LQKENI. For the CDR3, the DNA is TGTGCCAGCTCACCCACTATACAGGACTATGGCTACACCTTC. It is translated as CASSPTIQDYGYTF.

The rearrangement links TRBV18 to TRBJ1-1, with 8 bases lining up with TRBD1. This CDR3 has 15 amino acids. V shed 6 bases and J 1 base; nucleotides not matched to a gene: 7. Looked up from germline, CDR1 is KGHSH and CDR2 is LQKENI. The chain's CDR3 is CASSSRQGANTEAFF. In DNA form, the CDR3 reads TGTGCCAGCTCGTCACGGCAGGGGGCGAACACTGAAGCTTTCTTT.

The rearrangement uses TRBV11-2 and TRBJ1-2, with D uncertain. The ends were cut back, 3 bases at V and 3 bases at J, with 11 bases in the middle. Germline V lookup: CDR1 SGHAT, CDR2 FQNNGV. CDR3 length: 14 amino acids. The CDR3 spells CASSLGSADYGYTF. Here the CDR3 DNA reads TGTGCCAGCAGCTTGGGCTCGGCAGACTATGGCTACACCTTC. Variable domain in full (rest from reference TRBV11-2 and TRBJ1-2): EAGVAQSPRYKIIEKRQSVAFWCNPISGHATLYWYQQILGQGPKLLIQFQNNGVVDDSQLPKDRFSAERLKGVDSTLKIQPAKLEDSAVYLCASSLGSADYGYTFGSGTRLTVV.

The genes are TRBV3-1 (or the pseudogene TRBV3-2) and TRBJ1-2; 10 nucleotides match TRBD1. This CDR3 is 16 amino acids long. The V segment lost 3 bases and the J segment 0 bases; nucleotides outside the gene matches: 4. Germline values: CDR1 LGHDT, CDR2 YNNKEL (reference sequence). CDR3 protein: CASSQETGGPNYGYTF. The CDR3, as DNA: TGTGCCAGCAGCCAGGAGACAGGGGGCCCTAACTATGGCTACACCTTC.

V usage is TRBV7-3 and J usage is TRBJ1-4; D remains ambiguous. The CDR3 has 15 residues. Germline assignment: CDR1 SGHTA and CDR2 FQGTGA. V lost 3 bases and J lost 5, with 13 bases in between. The CDR3 loop reads CASSLSGNLNEKLFF. The CDR3 coding sequence is TGTGCCAGCAGCTTGTCGGGAAATCTCAATGAAAAACTGTTTTTT.

The rearrangement links TRBV7-9 to TRBJ2-2; D gene uncertain. The germline V gene encodes CDR1 SEHNR and CDR2 FQNEAQ (reference sequence). The CDR3 is made up of 12 amino acids. Between the trimmed V and J ends, which lost 5 bases and 3 bases, there was a span of 4 bases. CDR3 in amino acids: CASSRDTGELFF. The CDR3 nucleotides are TGTGCCAGCAGCCGGGACACCGGGGAGCTGTTTTTT.

The V and J genes are TRBV19 and TRBJ2-1; the D gene is possibly TRBD2 (5 bases). Germline V gives CDR1 LNHDA, CDR2 SQIVND (reference sequence). CDR3 size: 14 residues. Trimming took 3 bases from V and 6 from J, leaving 12 bases between them. This CDR3 is CASSINTGINEQFF. Written as DNA, the CDR3 is TGTGCCAGTAGTATTAACACCGGGATCAATGAGCAGTTCTTC.

V gene TRBV29-1 combines with J gene TRBJ2-7; D call uncertain. This CDR3 comprises 11 residues. Germline lookup yields CDR1 SQVTM and CDR2 ANQGSEA. The V gene lost 2 bases and the J gene lost 1 base, with 3 bases spanning the gap. The CDR3 DNA reads TGCAGCGTTGAATCTTCCTACGAGCAGTACTTC. Protein: CSVESSYEQYF.

V gene TRBV6-6 combines with J gene TRBJ1-6; the D gene is possibly TRBD1 (5 bases). V lost 8 bases, J lost 14 bases, and 25 bases lay in between. This CDR3 is built from 15 residues. The V gene's germline CDR1 is MNHNY and CDR2 SVGAGI (reference sequence). CDR3 sequence reads: CASGRSGTGSLTLHF. The CDR3 coding sequence is TGTGCCAGCGGGAGATCCGGGACCGGGAGTTTAACCCTCCACTTT.

The chain employs TRBV5-1 and TRBJ2-7, with TRBD1 matching 8 bases. This CDR3 spans 14 amino acids. V lost 4 bases to trimming and J lost 2 bases; unmatched junction nucleotides: 5. Germline V gives CDR1 SGHRS, CDR2 YFSETQ. The CDR3 is CASSRTGSAYEQYF. In DNA, the CDR3 is TGCGCCAGCAGCCGGACAGGGTCGGCCTACGAGCAGTACTTC.